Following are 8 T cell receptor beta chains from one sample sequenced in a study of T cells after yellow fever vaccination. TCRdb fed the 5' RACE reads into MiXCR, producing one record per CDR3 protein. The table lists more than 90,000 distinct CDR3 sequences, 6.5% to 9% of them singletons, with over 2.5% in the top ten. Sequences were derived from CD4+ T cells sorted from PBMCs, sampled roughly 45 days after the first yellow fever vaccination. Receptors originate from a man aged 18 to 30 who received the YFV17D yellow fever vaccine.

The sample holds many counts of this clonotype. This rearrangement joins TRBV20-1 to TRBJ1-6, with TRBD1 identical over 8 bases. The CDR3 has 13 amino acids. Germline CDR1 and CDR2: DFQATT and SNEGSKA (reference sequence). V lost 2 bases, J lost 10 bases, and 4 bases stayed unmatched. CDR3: CSARKDRESPLHF. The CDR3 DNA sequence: TGCAGTGCTAGAAAGGACAGGGAATCACCCCTCCACTTT.

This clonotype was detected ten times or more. The CDR3 region has the DNA TGTGCCAGCACGACTAGCGAAGTTGGCGAGCAGTACTTC. It codes for CASTTSEVGEQYF. The chain links TRBV2 to TRBJ2-7; TRBD2 matches at 8 bases. In germline, CDR1 is SNHLY, CDR2 FYNNEI. The trim removed 7 bases at V and 6 bases at J, leaving 8 bases unmatched. The CDR3 length is 13 residues.

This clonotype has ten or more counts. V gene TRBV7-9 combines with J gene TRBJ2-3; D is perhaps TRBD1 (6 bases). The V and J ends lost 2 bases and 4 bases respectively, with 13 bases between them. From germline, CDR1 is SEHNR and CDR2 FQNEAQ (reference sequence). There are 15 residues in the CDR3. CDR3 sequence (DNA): TGTGCCAGCAGCTTATGGAGCAGGGGAGCAGATACGCAGTATTTT. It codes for CASSLWSRGADTQYF.

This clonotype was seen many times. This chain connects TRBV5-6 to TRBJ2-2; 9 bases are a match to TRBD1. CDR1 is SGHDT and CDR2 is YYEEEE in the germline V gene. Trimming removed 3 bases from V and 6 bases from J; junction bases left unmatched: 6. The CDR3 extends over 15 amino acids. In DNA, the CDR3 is TGTGCCAGCAGCTCCCAGGACAGGGGCCCCGGGGAGCTGTTTTTT. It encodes CASSSQDRGPGELFF.

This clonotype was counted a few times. The CDR3 protein is CATSDGKIQGNEQFF. As DNA, the CDR3 is TGTGCCACCAGTGATGGGAAGATCCAAGGTAATGAGCAGTTCTTC. The rearrangement uses TRBV24-1 and TRBJ2-1, with D unresolved. The V gene lost 3 bases and the J gene lost 7 bases, with 15 bases spanning the gap. The CDR3 spans 15 residues. Germline values: CDR1 KGHDR, CDR2 SFDVKD.

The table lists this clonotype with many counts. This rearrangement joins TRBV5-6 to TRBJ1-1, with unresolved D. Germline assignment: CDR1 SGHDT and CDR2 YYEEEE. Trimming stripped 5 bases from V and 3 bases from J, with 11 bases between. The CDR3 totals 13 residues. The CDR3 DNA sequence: TGTGCCAGCAGTTTAGAGCGTTACACTGAAGCTTTCTTT. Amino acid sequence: CASSLERYTEAFF.

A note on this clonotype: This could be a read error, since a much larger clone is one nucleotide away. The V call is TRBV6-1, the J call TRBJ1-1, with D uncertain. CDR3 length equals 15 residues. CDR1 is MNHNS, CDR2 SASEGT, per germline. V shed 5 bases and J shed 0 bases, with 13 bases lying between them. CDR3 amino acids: CASSPASDVNTEAFF. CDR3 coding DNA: TGTGCCAGCAGTCCCGCCTCCGACGTGAACACTGAAGCTTTCTTT.

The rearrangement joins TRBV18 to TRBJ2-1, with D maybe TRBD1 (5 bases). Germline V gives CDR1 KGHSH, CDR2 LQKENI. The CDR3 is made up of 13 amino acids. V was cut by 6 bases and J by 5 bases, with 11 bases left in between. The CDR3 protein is CASSRLGDNEQFF. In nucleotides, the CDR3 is TGTGCCAGCTCTCGGCTAGGGGACAATGAGCAGTTCTTC.